Listed here are 29 T cell receptor beta chains from one sample, sequenced in a study of T-cell reconstitution after alpha-beta-depleted transplantation in children. The TCRbeta library incorporated unique molecular identifiers. Each CDR3 protein gets one entry after TCRdb re-called the PCR reads with MiXCR. In the table there are fewer than 250,000 distinct CDR3 sequences, 17% of which are singletons. This specimen was PBMCs, mostly from graft donor cells, taken 360 days after TCRalphabeta/CD19-depleted stem cell transplant. All receptors derive from a male patient between 2 and 15 years old who had a stem cell transplant for acute lymphoblastic leukemia, so the T cells may come from the graft donor.

This clonotype was recorded a few times. The rearrangement joins TRBV15 to TRBJ2-7; D tentatively fits TRBD1 or TRBD2 (7 bases each). Germline V gives CDR1 LNHNV, CDR2 YYDKDF (reference sequence). V dropped 1 base and J dropped 7 bases, with 14 bases sitting between them. CDR3 length equals 14 residues. DNA for the CDR3: TGTGCCACCAGCAGAGGCCCCCAGGGGGGGGAGCAGTACTTC. Residues: CATSRGPQGGEQYF.

V is TRBV5-1 and J is TRBJ2-5; D is possibly TRBD2 (5 bases). Between the trimmed V and J ends, which lost 2 bases and 5 bases, there was a span of 19 bases. CDR3 length: 16 residues. Germline CDR1 SGHRS, CDR2 YFSETQ. The CDR3, as DNA: TGCGCCAGCAGCTTCAACGGCGGGTCTCGGTCGGAGACCCAGTACTTC. It codes for CASSFNGGSRSETQYF.

This clonotype has a handful of counts. V and J are TRBV12-3 or TRBV12-4 and TRBJ2-5; perhaps TRBD1 as D (5 bases). The CDR3 runs to 15 residues. Trimming removed 2 bases at V and 5 bases at J, with 15 bases between. The CDR3 sequence: CASSLRGRTRETQYF. The CDR3 DNA is TGTGCCAGCAGTTTAAGGGGCAGAACCAGGGAGACCCAGTACTTC.

This clonotype was seen ten or more times. The chain is built from TRBV5-1 and TRBJ2-2; D gene uncertain. Per germline, CDR1 SGHRS and CDR2 YFSETQ. The CDR3 contains 15 residues. Trimming took off 1 base at V and 2 bases at J, with 9 bases between the two ends. Here the CDR3 reads CASSLMGGNTGELFF. The CDR3 DNA reads TGCGCCAGCAGCTTGATGGGCGGCAACACCGGGGAGCTGTTTTTT.

This clonotype was seen more than once but under ten times. The chain joins TRBV12-3 or TRBV12-4 to TRBJ2-2; D remains ambiguous. V dropped 3 bases and J dropped 3 bases, with 8 bases sitting between them. The length of the CDR3 is 14 residues. Here the CDR3 reads CASSFGQDTGELFF. CDR3 nucleotides: TGTGCCAGCAGTTTCGGCCAGGACACCGGGGAGCTGTTTTTT.

This chain uses TRBV12-3 or TRBV12-4 with TRBJ1-6; 11 bases are a match to TRBD1. The CDR3 totals 16 residues. V shed 5 bases and J 6 bases; nucleotides not matched to a gene: 6. The CDR3 reads CASSKGQGVGNSPLHF. CDR3 bases: TGTGCCAGCAGTAAGGGACAGGGGGTAGGTAATTCACCCCTCCACTTT.

This clonotype turned up a few times. V and J are TRBV19 and TRBJ2-7; D is unclear. V lost 10 bases and J 3 bases, leaving 10 bases between the germline ends. The CDR3 covers 11 residues. The germline V gene has CDR1 LNHDA and CDR2 SQIVND (reference sequence). The CDR3 nucleotides are TGTGCCACCCGTGATGTCTACGAGCAGTACTTC. Translated, it gives CATRDVYEQYF.

In this sample, this clonotype turned up a few times. The J gene is TRBJ1-6, the V gene TRBV12-3 or TRBV12-4; a weak D match, TRBD1 (5 bases). The CDR3 sequence is 16 residues long. V lost 5 bases and J 0 bases, leaving 11 bases between the germline ends. The CDR3 spells CASSPIGGSYNSPLHF. DNA for the CDR3: TGTGCCAGCAGTCCGATCGGGGGCTCCTATAATTCACCCCTCCACTTT.

The V gene is TRBV12-3 or TRBV12-4, the J gene TRBJ1-1; 9 bases line up with TRBD1. The J segment lost 6 bases and the V segment lost 6 bases, leaving 8 bases of the junction unmatched. This CDR3 has 14 amino acids. The CDR3 DNA sequence: TGTGCCAGCAGGGGCACAGGGGGCAGTGCTGAAGCTTTCTTT. The encoded protein is CASRGTGGSAEAFF.

This clonotype was observed a handful of times. The CDR3 coding sequence is TGCAGTGCTAGAGCCCTAGCGGAGACTCAAGAGACCCAGTACTTC. The encoded protein is CSARALAETQETQYF. V is TRBV20-1 and J is TRBJ2-5; 7 nucleotides agree with TRBD2. Germline values: CDR1 DFQATT, CDR2 SNEGSKA (reference sequence). CDR3 length: 15 amino acids. V gave up 1 base and J gave up 2 bases; unmatched junction bases: 7.

This clonotype came up many times. The gene calls are TRBV25-1 and TRBJ2-5; D is unclear. Germline V lookup: CDR1 MGHDK, CDR2 SYGVNS. The V gene lost 3 bases and the J gene lost 5 bases, with 19 bases spanning the gap. The CDR3 contains 16 residues. CDR3 protein: CASSERPPTIGETQYF. For the CDR3, the DNA is TGTGCCAGCAGTGAGCGGCCTCCGACCATTGGGGAGACCCAGTACTTC.

This clonotype has ten or more counts. CDR3 amino acids: CASRLGGGAGYTF. The DNA for the CDR3 is TGTGCCAGCAGGCTGGGGGGAGGGGCCGGCTACACCTTC. The V call is TRBV25-1, the J call TRBJ1-2, with D possibly being TRBD1 (5 bases). There are 13 residues in the CDR3. The ends were cut back, 6 bases at V and 8 bases at J, with 16 bases in the middle. Germline V lookup: CDR1 MGHDK, CDR2 SYGVNS.

The rearrangement joins TRBV7-8 to TRBJ2-1; possible D gene TRBD1, 6 bases. The CDR3 has 18 amino acids. Per the germline V gene, CDR1 is SGHVS and CDR2 is FQNEAQ. Trimming stripped 0 bases from V and 8 bases from J, with 23 bases between. The CDR3 region has the DNA TGTGCCAGCAGCTTAGCCAGAGCCAGGGGTTGGAGTGGCGATGAGCAGTTCTTC. It codes for CASSLARARGWSGDEQFF. Using reference TRBV7-8 and TRBJ2-1 for the parts outside the CDR3, the full variable domain is GAGVSQSPRYKVAKRGQDVALRCDPISGHVSLFWYQQALGQGPEFLTYFQNEAQLDKSGLPSDRFFAERPEGSVSTLKIQRTQQEDSAVYLCASSLARARGWSGDEQFFGPGTRLTVL.

This clonotype turned up a few times. CDR3 protein: CASSLRRRANSYNEQFF. The DNA of the CDR3 is TGTGCCAGCAGCTTACGTAGGCGGGCCAACTCCTACAATGAGCAGTTCTTC. The chain uses TRBV7-2 and TRBJ2-1; tentative D call: TRBD2 (5 bases). Trimming removed 2 bases at V and 0 bases at J, with 14 bases between. The CDR3 runs 17 residues. CDR1 and CDR2 (germline): SGHTA, FQGNSA. Using reference TRBV7-2 and TRBJ2-1 for the parts outside the CDR3, the full variable domain is GAGVSQSPSNKVTEKGKDVELRCDPISGHTALYWYRQSLGQGLEFLIYFQGNSAPDKSGLPSDRFSAERTGGSVSTLTIQRTQQEDSAVYLCASSLRRRANSYNEQFFGPGTRLTVL.

The chain carries TRBV11-2 and TRBJ2-5; 10 nucleotides line up with TRBD1. This CDR3 region has 15 residues. Germline loops: CDR1 SGHAT, CDR2 FQNNGV. The trim removed 4 bases at V and 1 base at J, leaving 3 bases unmatched. Written as DNA, the CDR3 is TGTGCCAGCAGCTCCGGGGACAGGGGCCAAGAGACCCAGTACTTC. This sequence encodes CASSSGDRGQETQYF. Using reference TRBV11-2 and TRBJ2-5 for the parts outside the CDR3, the full variable domain is EAGVAQSPRYKIIEKRQSVAFWCNPISGHATLYWYQQILGQGPKLLIQFQNNGVVDDSQLPKDRFSAERLKGVDSTLKIQPAKLEDSAVYLCASSSGDRGQETQYFGPGTRLLVL.

This clonotype came up a few times. The chain carries TRBV6-1 and TRBJ1-1; the D gene is possibly TRBD1 (5 bases). CDR3 size: 14 residues. Germline V gene sequence: CDR1 MNHNS, CDR2 SASEGT. Trimming pared 5 bases from V and 3 bases from J, leaving 13 bases between. The chain's CDR3 is CASSRAGKDTEAFF. CDR3 nucleotide sequence: TGTGCCAGCAGTAGGGCAGGGAAGGACACTGAAGCTTTCTTT.

The chain is built from TRBV24-1 and TRBJ2-2; D perhaps matches TRBD2 (5 bases). Germline V gene lookup returns CDR1 KGHDR and CDR2 SFDVKD. V shed 3 bases and J shed 5 bases, with 12 bases lying between them. The CDR3 is 15 amino acids. CDR3 residues: CATSDPGMLTGELFF. In DNA, the CDR3 is TGTGCCACCAGTGATCCCGGGATGCTTACCGGGGAGCTGTTTTTT.

This clonotype has just a few counts. V gene TRBV4-3 combines with J gene TRBJ2-7; 11 nucleotides agree with TRBD1. Trimming removed 0 bases from V and 9 bases from J; junction bases left unmatched: 4. Germline loops: CDR1 LGHNA, CDR2 YSLEER. CDR3 length: 14 amino acids. For the CDR3, the DNA is TGCGCCAGCAGCCAAGATGGGACAGGGGGATTGCAGTACTTC. Translation: CASSQDGTGGLQYF.

The chain couples TRBV9 to TRBJ2-1; D is perhaps TRBD2 (5 bases). CDR3 size: 14 residues. V lost 0 bases and J 8 bases, leaving 12 bases between the germline ends. The V gene's germline CDR1 is SGDLS and CDR2 YYNGEE. CDR3 nucleotides: TGTGCCAGCAGCGTAGCGAGGGTGATCGATGAGCAGTTCTTC. It specifies CASSVARVIDEQFF.

This clonotype was detected only a few times. The chain couples TRBV3-1 to TRBJ2-5, with D unresolved. CDR1 and CDR2 from the germline V gene are LGHDT and YNNKEL (reference sequence). V dropped 3 bases and J dropped 4 bases, with 9 bases sitting between them. There are 13 residues in the CDR3. Here the CDR3 reads CASSQGNSETQYF. As DNA, the CDR3 is TGTGCCAGCAGCCAGGGAAACTCAGAGACCCAGTACTTC.

The V and J genes are TRBV7-9 and TRBJ2-4, with D tentatively TRBD1 (5 bases). The CDR3 length is 12 residues. V was trimmed by 2 bases and J by 7 bases, leaving 6 bases between them. CDR1 is SEHNR, CDR2 FQNEAQ, per germline (reference sequence). For the CDR3, the DNA is TGTGCCAGCAGCTTAAGACAGAACATTCAGTACTTC. Protein product: CASSLRQNIQYF.

The chain links TRBV29-1 to TRBJ1-5; D remains unclear. Germline CDR1 is SQVTM and CDR2 is ANQGSEA. The CDR3 contains 12 residues. Trimming shortened V by 5 bases and J by 7 bases, and 12 bases separated the two germline ends. DNA of the CDR3: TGCAGCGTTTCCGAGACGGACCAGCCCCAGCATTTT. Protein product: CSVSETDQPQHF. Combining the CDR3 with reference TRBV29-1 and TRBJ1-5 gives the whole variable domain SAVISQKPSRDICQRGTSLTIQCQVDSQVTMMFWYRQQPGQSLTLIATANQGSEATYESGFVIDKFPISRPNLTFSTLTVSNMSPEDSSIYLCSVSETDQPQHFGDGTRLSIL.

This clonotype occurred a few times. This sequence joins TRBV4-3 and TRBJ2-7; D gene unclear. V lost 0 bases and J 2 bases, leaving 8 bases between the germline ends. The germline V gene encodes CDR1 LGHNA and CDR2 YSLEER. The CDR3 has 14 amino acids. The CDR3 is CASSQDRTAYEQYF. CDR3 bases: TGCGCCAGCAGCCAAGATCGCACAGCCTACGAGCAGTACTTC.

In its sample, this clonotype was seen a few times. The genes are TRBV6-4 and TRBJ2-1; D gene uncertain. Trimming stripped 7 bases from V and 0 bases from J, with 16 bases between. The germline V gene has CDR1 MRHNA and CDR2 SNTAGT. The CDR3 extends over 16 amino acids. DNA for the CDR3: TGTGCCAGCACCGCTGAGAGACCCAGCTCCTACAATGAGCAGTTCTTC. Translating gives CASTAERPSSYNEQFF.

This clonotype came up a few times. V and J are TRBV30 and TRBJ2-3, with unresolved D. V dropped 2 bases and J dropped 2 bases, with 5 bases sitting between them. The CDR3 is 12 residues long. Germline loops: CDR1 GTSNPN, CDR2 SVGIG (reference sequence). The CDR3 spells CAWSLNTDTQYF. The CDR3 DNA reads as TGTGCCTGGAGTCTAAACACAGATACGCAGTATTTT.

In the case of this clonotype: Mismatch with germline at one junction end may stem from a read error. The rearrangement joins TRBV10-3 to TRBJ2-3; D is possibly TRBD1 (5 bases). The CDR3 is 11 amino acids. CDR1 ENHRY and CDR2 SYGVKD come from the germline V gene. The CDR3 loop is CATKGTGTQYF. CDR3 nucleotide sequence: TGTGCCACCAAAGGCACAGGTACGCAGTATTTT.

This chain connects TRBV12-3 or TRBV12-4 to TRBJ2-3, with TRBD2 as a possible D gene (5 bases). The CDR3 sequence is 14 residues long. The germline V and J ends were trimmed by 0 bases and 4 bases, with 8 bases remaining between them. CDR3 nucleotides: TGTGCCAGCAGTTTAGCCCTAGCATCAGATACGCAGTATTTT. Its translation is CASSLALASDTQYF.

J is TRBJ2-7 and V is TRBV4-3; tentative D call: TRBD1 (7 bases). This CDR3 is built from 17 residues. Trimming stripped 0 bases from V and 4 bases from J, with 19 bases between. The germline CDR1 and CDR2 sequences are LGHNA and YSLEER. The CDR3 DNA follows: TGCGCCAGCAGCCAAGATGTCCGTTCTCAGGGGGGATACGAGCAGTACTTC. Translating it yields CASSQDVRSQGGYEQYF.

The chain combines TRBV11-2 with TRBJ2-3, with no clear D. The germline V and J ends were trimmed by 2 bases and 3 bases, with 9 bases remaining between them. The CDR3 has 14 amino acids. The germline V gene encodes CDR1 SGHAT and CDR2 FQNNGV. CDR3 protein: CASSLIWGTDTQYF. The CDR3 DNA reads as TGTGCCAGCAGCTTAATTTGGGGAACAGATACGCAGTATTTT.